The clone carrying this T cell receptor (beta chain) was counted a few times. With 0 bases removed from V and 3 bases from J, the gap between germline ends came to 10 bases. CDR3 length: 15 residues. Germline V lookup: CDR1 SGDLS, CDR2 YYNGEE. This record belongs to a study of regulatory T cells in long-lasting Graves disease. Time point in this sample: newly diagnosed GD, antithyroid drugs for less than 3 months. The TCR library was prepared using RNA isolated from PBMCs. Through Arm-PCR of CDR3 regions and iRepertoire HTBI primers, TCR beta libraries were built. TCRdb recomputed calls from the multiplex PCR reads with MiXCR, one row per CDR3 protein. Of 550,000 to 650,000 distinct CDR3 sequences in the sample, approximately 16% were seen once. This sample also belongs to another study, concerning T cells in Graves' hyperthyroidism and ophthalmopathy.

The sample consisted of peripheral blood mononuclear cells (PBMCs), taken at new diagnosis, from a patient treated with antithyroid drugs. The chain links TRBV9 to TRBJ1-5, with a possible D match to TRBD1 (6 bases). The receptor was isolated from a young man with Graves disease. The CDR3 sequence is CASSVDHRVNQPQHF. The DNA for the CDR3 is TGTGCCAGCAGCGTAGATCACAGGGTCAATCAGCCCCAGCATTTT.